This T cell receptor beta chain was documented in a study of T-cell memory formation after mild COVID-19. The study's findings and limits: Contracting CD4+ clones sat mainly in CM and EM; CD8+ in EMRA. Whether day 37 second-wave clones are SARS-CoV-2-specific was not confirmed.

V lost 7 bases to trimming and J lost 7 bases, with 17 bases between them. Per germline, CDR1 SNHLY and CDR2 FYNNEI. This CDR3 is built from 14 residues. A remark on this clonotype: Its cognate antigen is unknown.

Libraries for TCRalpha and TCRbeta carried sample barcodes and unique molecular identifiers via 5'RACE. TCRdb passed the 5' RACE reads through MiXCR, listing each CDR3 protein once. The sample contains 250,000 to 350,000 distinct CDR3 sequences, approximately 15% of which appear only once. The TCR was taken from a man between 18 and 35 years old who had mild COVID-19 (a few samples of this study predate the infection). Cell type and time point are not known. The sequencing input was PBMCs or a T cell subset sorted from them (not recorded which). V gene TRBV2 combines with J gene TRBJ2-1; D might be TRBD2 (7 bases). The CDR3 nucleotides are TGTGCCAGCACCCGACGGGGGGCTGGTAATGAGCAGTTCTTC. Amino acid sequence: CASTRRGAGNEQFF.